The T cell receptor (beta chain) under discussion was sequenced for a study of Ad26.COV2.S vaccination and SARS-CoV-2 variants. Study-level background: Dosing was one shot or two shots 56 days apart.

Treatment noted: 15 to 20 received Ad26.COV2.S at low or high dose, single or two shots; several received placebo; per-sample allocation not given. Sampling happened 63 days after the first vaccine or placebo injection. The J segment lost 7 bases and the V segment lost 1 base, leaving 8 bases of the junction unmatched. CDR3 size: 17 residues. CDR1 is LNHDA, CDR2 SQIVND, per germline (reference sequence). With respect to this clone: Its antigen is unidentified.

Clones were read by immunoSEQ multiplex PCR, and TCRdb kept only the in-frame ones, dropping some. The sample records some 290,000 clones, about 86% being singletons. Study results and limitations: Measures of TCR breadth and depth may have fallen short of total T cell responses. Marked by substantial breadth, spike-specific CD8+ and CD4+ T cell responses were reportedly seen after vaccination. Vaccinees and placebo recipients showed similar non-spike TCR breadth.

This sequence was found in a person aged 18 to 65 who received the Ad26.COV2.S COVID-19 vaccine or a placebo. The material sequenced was peripheral blood, taken in a trial of Ad26.COV2.S vaccine versus placebo. The J gene is TRBJ2-3, the V gene TRBV19, with 13 bases aligning to TRBD2. The CDR3 DNA is TGTGCCAGTAGTATAGGGACTAGCGGGGGTTCTTCATATACGCAGTATTTT. As protein: CASSIGTSGGSSYTQYF.